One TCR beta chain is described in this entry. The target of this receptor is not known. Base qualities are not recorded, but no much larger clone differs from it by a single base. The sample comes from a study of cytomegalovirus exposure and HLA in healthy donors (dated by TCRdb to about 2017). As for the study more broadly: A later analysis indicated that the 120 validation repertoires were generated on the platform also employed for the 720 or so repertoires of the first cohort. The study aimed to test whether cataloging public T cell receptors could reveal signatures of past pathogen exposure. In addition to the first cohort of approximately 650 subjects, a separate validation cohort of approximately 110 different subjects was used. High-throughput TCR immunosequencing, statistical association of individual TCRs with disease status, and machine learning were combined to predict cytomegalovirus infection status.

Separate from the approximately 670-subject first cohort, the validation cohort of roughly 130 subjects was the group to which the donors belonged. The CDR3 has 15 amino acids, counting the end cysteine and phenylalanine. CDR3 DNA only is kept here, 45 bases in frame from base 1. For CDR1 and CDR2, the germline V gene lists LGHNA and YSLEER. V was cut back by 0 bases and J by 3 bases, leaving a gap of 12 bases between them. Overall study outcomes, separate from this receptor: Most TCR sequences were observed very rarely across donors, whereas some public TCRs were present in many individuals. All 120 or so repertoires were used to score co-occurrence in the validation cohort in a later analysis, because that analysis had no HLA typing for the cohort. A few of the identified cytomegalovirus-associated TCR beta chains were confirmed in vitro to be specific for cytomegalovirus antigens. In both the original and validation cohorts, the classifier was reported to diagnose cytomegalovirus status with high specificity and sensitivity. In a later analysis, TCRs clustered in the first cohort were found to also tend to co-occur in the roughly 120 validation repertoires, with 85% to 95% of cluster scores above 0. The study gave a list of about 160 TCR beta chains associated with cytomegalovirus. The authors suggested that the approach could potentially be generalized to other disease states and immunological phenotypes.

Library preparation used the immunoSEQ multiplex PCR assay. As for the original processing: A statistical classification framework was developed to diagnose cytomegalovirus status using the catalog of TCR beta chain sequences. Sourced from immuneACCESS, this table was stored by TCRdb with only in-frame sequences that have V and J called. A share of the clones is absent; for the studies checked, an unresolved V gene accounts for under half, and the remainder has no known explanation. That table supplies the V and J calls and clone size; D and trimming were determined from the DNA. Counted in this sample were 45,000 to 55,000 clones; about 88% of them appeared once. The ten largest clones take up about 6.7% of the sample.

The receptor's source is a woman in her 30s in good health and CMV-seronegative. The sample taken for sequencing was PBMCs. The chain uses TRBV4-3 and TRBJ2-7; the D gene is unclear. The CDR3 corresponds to CASSQEQASDYEQYF. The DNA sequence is TGCGCCAGCAGCCAAGAGCAGGCGTCGGACTACGAGCAGTACTTC.